Following are 25 T cell receptor beta chains from one sample sequenced in a study of CD8+ T cells in alopecia areata (dated by TCRdb to the late 2010s). Receptors were amplified or captured by the immunoSEQ multiplex PCR assay. For TCR sequencing, RNA was extracted from every sample and reverse transcribed into cDNA to serve as template. TCRdb took this table from immuneACCESS and kept in-frame rearrangements with V and J called. Such tables lack part of the clones; where checked against another copy, unresolved V genes explain under half of the gap, and the rest is unexplained. For this sample, around 100,000 clones are listed, none of them singletons. Roughly a fifth of the sample belongs to the ten largest clones. The sequencing input was lesional skin. The receptors were gathered from a C3H/HeJ mouse with alopecia areata. The MHC haplotype found in this strain is H2-k.

Turning to this clone: Mouse gene names and germline throughout. The read falls 4 residues short of the CDR3 end, and the missing part is taken from the germline J gene. The V call is TRBV19, the J call TRBJ2-1; TRBD1 matches 9 bases. CDR1 is FNHDT, CDR2 SITEND, per germline (reference sequence). The CDR3 length is 16 residues. V dropped 0 bases and J dropped 5; count of bases not matched to a gene: 6. Incomplete CDR3 DNA: TGTGCCAGCAGTATAGTGGCGGGACAGGGAGATGCT. Protein sequence: CASSIVAGQGDA. The whole CDR3 is CASSIVAGQGDAEQFF.

Points on this clone: Genes and germline are mouse. Other DNA sequences in this specimen translate into the identical CDR3. CDR3 sequence reads: CASSDLGLGGNYAEQFF. CDR3 bases read: TGTGCCAGCAGTGACCTAGGACTGGGGGGGAACTATGCT. The chain has TRBV13-1 and TRBJ2-1, with 12 bases fitting TRBD2. The missing CDR3 end, 4 residues past where the read stops, is filled in from the germline J gene. The germline gives CDR1 NSHNY, CDR2 SYGAGN. V trimming: 2 bases; J trimming: 1 base; junction bases outside the gene matches: 4. The CDR3 is 17 amino acids.

As for this clone: Gene names are the mouse ones. The read ends 4 residues before the CDR3 terminus; that terminus is restored from the germline J gene. The chain couples TRBV19 to TRBJ1-1; 10 bases are shared with TRBD1. The germline V gene encodes CDR1 FNHDT and CDR2 SITEND (reference sequence). The CDR3 loop spans 15 amino acids. V lost 5 bases, J lost 1 base, and 5 bases stayed unmatched. CDR3 DNA (partial): TGTGCCAGCAGAGACCGGGACAGGGGAAACACA. As protein: CASRDRDRGNT. The whole CDR3 is CASRDRDRGNTEVFF.

Notes on this clone: Gene names are mouse gene names. The CDR3 end lies 4 residues beyond the end of the read and is filled in from the germline J gene. The J gene is TRBJ2-5, the V gene TRBV1, with 11 bases fitting TRBD2. The CDR3 runs to 15 residues. Trimming took 4 bases from V and 2 from J; bases not matched to a gene: 2. Germline assignment: CDR1 NSQYPW and CDR2 LRSPGD (reference sequence). The CDR3 bases that were read are TGCACCTGCAGTGGGACTGGGGGGATCCAAGAC. It specifies CTCSGTGGIQD. The whole CDR3 is CTCSGTGGIQDTQYF. Variable domain in full (rest from reference TRBV1 and TRBJ2-5): VTLLEQNPRWRLVPRGQAVNLRCILKNSQYPWMSWYQQDLQKQLQWLFTLRSPGDKEVKSLPGADYLATRVTDTELRLQVANMSQGRTLYCTCSGTGGIQDTQYFGPGTRLLVL.

This clone was seen repeatedly, ten times or more. Gene names and germline match the mouse. The missing CDR3 end, 4 residues past where the read stops, is filled in from the germline J gene. The V gene is TRBV13-3, the J gene TRBJ2-5; TRBD1 agrees at 7 bases. The length of the CDR3 is 14 residues. Looked up from germline, CDR1 is NNHDY and CDR2 is SYVADS. The CDR3 sequence: CASSSDREGDTQYF. The covered CDR3 bases are TGTGCCAGCAGTTCCGACAGGGAAGGAGAC.

With respect to this clone: Genes and germline come from the mouse. The sequenced CDR3 bases are TGTGCCAGCAGTAAAGGGACAGGGGGAGACGAA. This sequence encodes CASSKGTGGDE. The entire CDR3 is CASSKGTGGDERLFF. The rearrangement links TRBV19 to TRBJ1-4; 11 bases align to TRBD1. The read ends 4 residues early relative to the CDR3; the germline J gene fills the gap. CDR1 FNHDT and CDR2 SITEND come from the germline V gene (reference sequence). This CDR3 has 15 residues. V lost 3 bases, J lost 6 bases, and 4 bases stayed unmatched. Drawing the rest from reference TRBV19 and TRBJ1-4, the complete variable domain is GGIITQTPKFLIGQEGQKLTLKCQQNFNHDTMYWYRQDSGKGLRLIYYSITENDLQKGDLSEGYDASREKKSSFSLTVTSAQKNEMAVFLCASSKGTGGDERLFFGHGTKLSVL.

In this sample, this clone turned up a few times. All gene names here are mouse names. The read finishes 4 residues shy of the CDR3 end, and the germline J gene is used to complete it. This chain joins TRBV13-3 and TRBJ2-7; 9 bases fit TRBD2. CDR1 is NNHDY, CDR2 SYVADS, per germline. The CDR3 is 15 residues long. After removal of 2 bases from V and 2 bases from J, the junction contained 5 bases not matched to a gene. The CDR3 reads CASSEFGGAAYEQYF. The CDR3 bases that were read are TGTGCCAGCAGTGAATTTGGGGGGGCCGCCTAT.

Ten or more counts support this clone. Each gene name is a mouse one. The read stops 4 residues short of the end of the CDR3; the missing end is completed from the germline J gene. The chain employs TRBV31 and TRBJ2-1; 8 nucleotides match TRBD2. The CDR3 spans 13 residues. Germline values: CDR1 GKSSPN, CDR2 SITVG. Trimming took 3 bases from V and 3 from J; bases not matched to a gene: 1. The CDR3 spells CAWSWGVYAEQFF. The CDR3 DNA, read in part, is TGTGCCTGGAGCTGGGGGGTCTATGCT.

This clone showed up many times. All gene names here are mouse names. The CDR3 goes on 4 residues after the read ends, and that part is filled in from the germline J gene. The chain uses TRBV13-3 and TRBJ2-1; 7 bases map to TRBD1. Unmatched junction bases numbered 8, after V lost 5 bases and J lost 6 bases. Germline CDR1 and CDR2: NNHDY and SYVADS. This CDR3 has 14 amino acids. CDR3 bases read: TGTGCCAGCAGCCCCGGGACAGCGGGTGCT. Translated, it gives CASSPGTAGA. The whole CDR3 is CASSPGTAGAEQFF.

Concerning this clone: All gene names here are mouse names. The sequenced fragment ends 4 residues before the CDR3 boundary, so the rest is inferred from the germline J gene. The genes are TRBV19 and TRBJ1-4; tentatively, D is TRBD1 (5 bases). The CDR3 is 14 amino acids. The V gene's germline CDR1 is FNHDT and CDR2 SITEND (reference sequence). CDR3 sequence reads: CASSINWGGERLFF. The sequenced part of the CDR3 DNA is TGTGCCAGCAGTATAAACTGGGGGGGCGAA.

In the case of this clone: Germline and genes here are mouse. The sequenced fragment ends 4 residues before the CDR3 boundary, so the rest is inferred from the germline J gene. The chain uses TRBV13-3 and TRBJ2-1; 9 nucleotides match TRBD2. CDR1 and CDR2 (germline): NNHDY, SYVADS. J was trimmed by 4 bases and V by 0 bases; bases with no gene match: 5. The CDR3 is 16 amino acids. The CDR3 here is CASSDVVWGGYAEQFF. The CDR3 bases that were read are TGTGCCAGCAGTGATGTGGTCTGGGGGGGTTATGCT.

This clone has a handful of counts. Genes here carry mouse names. The CDR3 end lies 4 residues beyond the end of the read and is filled in from the germline J gene. The V call is TRBV13-3, the J call TRBJ1-1, with D maybe TRBD1 (6 bases). This CDR3 spans 12 amino acids. Germline CDR1 is NNHDY and CDR2 is SYVADS. V shed 7 bases and J shed 2 bases, with 9 bases lying between them. The CDR3 here is CASWGANTEVFF. CDR3 DNA (partial): TGTGCCAGCTGGGGGGCCAACACA.

With respect to this clone: Gene names and germline match the mouse. The read halts 4 residues ahead of the CDR3 end, with the missing end drawn from the germline J gene. The chain has TRBV13-1 and TRBJ1-1, with D perhaps matching TRBD1 (6 bases). Trimming cost V 4 bases and J 1 base, with 11 bases left between them. The V gene's germline CDR1 is NSHNY and CDR2 SYGAGN. This CDR3 spans 14 amino acids. Partial CDR3 DNA: TGTGCCAGCAGTAGGGAGGACAGAAACACA. Translation gives CASSREDRNT. The whole CDR3 protein is CASSREDRNTEVFF.

Only a few counts were recorded for this clone. The listed genes are named as in mouse. Incomplete CDR3 DNA: TGCACCTGCAGTGCAGATTCCTGGGGGGGCCAAGAC. Residues: CTCSADSWGGQD. The complete CDR3 protein is CTCSADSWGGQDTQYF. The V gene is TRBV1, the J gene TRBJ2-5; TRBD2 matches at 9 bases. The read comes to an end 4 residues before the CDR3 does, leaving the germline J gene to fill in the end. The CDR3 covers 16 residues. With V trimmed by 0 bases and J by 2 bases, 3 bases remained unmatched. Germline loops: CDR1 NSQYPW, CDR2 LRSPGD (reference sequence).

As regards this clone: Gene names and germline match the mouse. The sequenced fragment ends 4 residues before the CDR3 boundary, so the rest is inferred from the germline J gene. The chain couples TRBV19 to TRBJ1-2, with TRBD1 as a possible D gene (6 bases). The CDR3 is 15 amino acids. Trimming cost V 5 bases and J 0 bases, with 14 bases left between them. Germline CDR1 is FNHDT and CDR2 is SITEND (reference sequence). The CDR3 bases that were read are TGTGCCAGCAGCAGGGGAGACAATGCAAACTCC. Translation gives CASSRGDNANS. The whole CDR3 is CASSRGDNANSDYTF.

This clone was observed a handful of times. Mouse names are used for the genes. The CDR3 end falls 4 residues outside the read, so it is completed with the germline J gene. The chain employs TRBV16 and TRBJ2-5; TRBD2 might be the D (8 bases). CDR3 length equals 16 residues. V lost 5 bases and J 0 bases, leaving 15 bases between the germline ends. Germline CDR1 SGHSA, CDR2 FRNQAP. CDR3 DNA (partial): TGTGCAAGCAGCCCAGGGGGGGGGCTTAACCAAGAC. It codes for CASSPGGGLNQD. The CDR3 in its entirety is CASSPGGGLNQDTQYF.

This clone was counted a few times. The TCRdb protein and the DNA translation do not line up at residue 12; the protein shown here was made by translating the DNA. Gene names are mouse gene names. The read gets to within 3 residues of the CDR3 end, and the germline J gene fills in the rest. The rearrangement joins TRBV19 to TRBJ1-3; 9 bases match TRBD1. The CDR3 has 15 residues. The trim removed 5 bases at V and 1 base at J, leaving 4 bases unmatched. CDR1 FNHDT and CDR2 SITEND come from the germline V gene (reference sequence). This chain's CDR3 is CASRQTGGSGNTLYF. The covered CDR3 bases are TGTGCCAGCAGACAGACAGGGGGGTCTGGAAATACG.

Only a few counts were recorded for this clone. Germline and genes here are mouse. The CDR3 end lies 4 residues beyond the end of the read and is filled in from the germline J gene. This chain connects TRBV5 to TRBJ1-4, with TRBD1 matching over 7 bases. Germline CDR1 is LGHNA and CDR2 is YNLKQL (reference sequence). Trimming took 0 bases from V and 4 from J; bases not matched to a gene: 5. The CDR3 has 16 residues. The CDR3 sequence is CASSQDIGQVNERLFF. CDR3 DNA, as far as it was read: TGTGCCAGCAGCCAAGATATCGGACAGGTCAACGAA.

This clone appeared a few times. Gene names and germline refer to mouse. The read ends 4 residues before the CDR3 terminus; that terminus is restored from the germline J gene. V and J are TRBV13-3 and TRBJ2-7; D is perhaps TRBD1 (6 bases). Germline lookup yields CDR1 NNHDY and CDR2 SYVADS. The V gene lost 7 bases and the J gene lost 2 bases, with 10 bases spanning the gap. CDR3 length: 12 amino acids. This CDR3 reads CASQGHTYEQYF. The covered CDR3 bases are TGTGCCAGCCAGGGACATACCTAT.

This clone occurred many times. The protein listed by TCRdb differs at residue 12 from the translated DNA, so the DNA translation is shown. The gene symbols are mouse symbols. The read ends 3 residues before the CDR3 terminus; that terminus is restored from the germline J gene. This sequence joins TRBV13-3 and TRBJ1-6; D perhaps matches TRBD1 (6 bases). TRBJ1-6 is an open reading frame whose function is uncertain. Germline V gene lookup returns CDR1 NNHDY and CDR2 SYVADS. V dropped 3 bases and J dropped 4 bases, with 11 bases sitting between them. CDR3 length: 15 residues. The CDR3 reads CASSGRTDYNSPLYF. CDR3 DNA, as far as it was read: TGTGCCAGCAGTGGCCGGACAGATTATAATTCGCCC.

This clone has just a few counts. Genes and germline are mouse. The sequence runs out 4 residues before the end of the CDR3; the remainder is reconstructed from the germline J gene. The chain uses TRBV19 and TRBJ2-3; TRBD2 matches at 8 bases. With V trimmed by 2 bases and J by 2 bases, 4 bases remained unmatched. The germline V gene has CDR1 FNHDT and CDR2 SITEND (reference sequence). The CDR3 spans 15 residues. Partial CDR3 DNA: TGTGCCAGCAGTATGGGGGGGGGCGTTGCAGAA. As protein: CASSMGGGVAE. The CDR3 in full is CASSMGGGVAETLYF.

On this clone: Mouse gene names apply. The missing CDR3 end, 4 residues past where the read stops, is filled in from the germline J gene. The genes are TRBV1 and TRBJ2-5, with D possibly matching TRBD2 (6 bases). Germline loops: CDR1 NSQYPW, CDR2 LRSPGD (reference sequence). The CDR3 is made up of 14 amino acids. Trimming took off 2 bases at V and 2 bases at J, with 8 bases between the two ends. CDR3: CTCSALGFQDTQYF. The covered CDR3 bases are TGCACCTGCAGTGCACTGGGGTTCCAAGAC. Full variable domain (remainder filled in from reference TRBV1 and TRBJ2-5): VTLLEQNPRWRLVPRGQAVNLRCILKNSQYPWMSWYQQDLQKQLQWLFTLRSPGDKEVKSLPGADYLATRVTDTELRLQVANMSQGRTLYCTCSALGFQDTQYFGPGTRLLVL.

A few counts support this clone. All gene names here are mouse names. The CDR3 goes on 4 residues after the read ends, and that part is filled in from the germline J gene. The chain joins TRBV13-2 to TRBJ1-4, with D tentatively TRBD1 (6 bases). V was clipped by 1 base and J by 2 bases, with 6 bases between them. This CDR3 spans 14 amino acids. Germline-derived CDR1 and CDR2 are NNHNN and SYGAGS (reference sequence). The part of the CDR3 DNA that was read is TGTGCCAGCGGTGATACAGGGTCCAACGAA. This translates into CASGDTGSNE. The CDR3 reads in full as CASGDTGSNERLFF.

This clone was observed a handful of times. The gene symbols are mouse symbols. CDR3 DNA (partial): TGTGCCAGCAGGGGACAAACTAGTGCAGAA. This codes for CASRGQTSAE. The full CDR3 sequence reads CASRGQTSAETLYF. The chain carries TRBV19 and TRBJ2-3, with D possibly matching TRBD1 (6 bases). The read ends 4 residues shy of where the CDR3 ends; the end is completed using the germline J gene. This CDR3 is 14 amino acids long. The V gene's germline CDR1 is FNHDT and CDR2 SITEND (reference sequence). Trimming cost V 5 bases and J 0 bases, with 10 bases left between them. The whole variable domain, remainder taken from reference TRBV19 and TRBJ2-3, is GGIITQTPKFLIGQEGQKLTLKCQQNFNHDTMYWYRQDSGKGLRLIYYSITENDLQKGDLSEGYDASREKKSSFSLTVTSAQKNEMAVFLCASRGQTSAETLYFGSGTRLTVL.

This clone has a handful of counts. TCRdb gives a protein that differs at residue 12 from what the DNA encodes, so the protein here is translated from the DNA. All gene names here are mouse names. The read gets to within 3 residues of the CDR3 end, and the germline J gene fills in the rest. The gene calls are TRBV31 and TRBJ1-6; D ambiguous. TRBJ1-6 is an open reading frame whose function is uncertain. Trimming shortened V by 1 base and J by 0 bases, and 7 bases separated the two germline ends. The CDR3 spans 15 residues. Germline V gives CDR1 GKSSPN, CDR2 SITVG. The sequenced part of the CDR3 DNA is TGTGCCTGGAGTCATCAGGATTCCTATAATTCGCCC. Amino acid sequence: CAWSHQDSYNSP. The CDR3 reads in full as CAWSHQDSYNSPLYF.